The 3 T cell receptor beta chains below were found in one sample sequenced in a study of T cells expressing NK-cell markers. For each CDR3 protein, TCRdb gives one entry from its re-call of the 5' RACE reads, without DNA. Recorded for this sample: roughly 280,000 distinct CDR3 sequences. Sample: blood T cells: a sorted CD56 or NKG2C T cell subset, CD4+ or CD8+ T cells, or bulk PBMC T cells (not recorded which). These receptors all stem from a man between 18 and 35 years old in good health.

The chain links TRBV5-4 to TRBJ2-1. The CDR3 loop spans 11 amino acids. Germline CDR1 is SGHNT and CDR2 is YYREEE (reference sequence). The chain's CDR3 is CASSFKDEQFF.

This sequence joins TRBV5-5 and TRBJ2-7; TCRdb returns TRBD2, unconfirmable since there is no DNA. Germline V gene lookup returns CDR1 SGHKS and CDR2 YYEKEE (reference sequence). The CDR3 is made up of 16 amino acids. CDR3 residues: CASSSGSRVYSYEQYF.

The chain's CDR3 is CASSDSVSRNTGELFF. The gene calls are TRBV5-1 and TRBJ2-2. The CDR3 is made up of 16 amino acids. The germline gives CDR1 SGHRS, CDR2 YFSETQ.